The T cell receptor beta chain under discussion was sequenced for a study of shared clonotypes between healthy human individuals. For the study at large: Used for every donor were three CD4 naive, three CD4 memory, two CD8 naive and one CD8 memory plate.

CDR1 is PRHDT and CDR2 is FYEKMQ in the germline V gene (reference sequence). The CDR3 has 11 residues. V lost 6 bases and J lost 5, with 8 bases in between. The study's findings and limits: Generation probability values for non-shared clonotypes were lower than those for clonotypes shared by all four donors. Investigators expected sequencing depth to affect clonotype sharing among donors.

Authors' methods: Filtering differed for immunoSEQ, which gave only junction sequences without quality scores. TCRdb's copy holds only in-frame clones and misses some; the assay was immunoSEQ multiplex PCR. The V and J calls and the clone size are those of that table, but D and trimming were determined from the DNA. This table has over 700,000 clones, 72% appearing once. For this clone: Antigen unknown.

Material for sequencing was memory CD4+ T cells sorted from blood. Subset reported: CD45RA-negative fraction. The clonotype originates from a woman in her thirties in good health. The chain has TRBV13 and TRBJ2-7; D unclear. The CDR3 DNA follows: TGTGCCAGCAGTTTGTACCACGAGCAGTACTTC. It encodes CASSLYHEQYF.